This T cell receptor (beta chain) was sequenced for a study of blood T cell repertoires in COVID-19. Study-level background: Collection of acute and convalescent COVID-19 samples took place in the United States, Italy and Spain.

V was shortened by 4 bases and J by 6 bases, with 7 bases between the two germline ends. The germline V gene has CDR1 LNHDA and CDR2 SQIVND (reference sequence). This CDR3 region has 13 residues. As handled by the study authors: Reference gene primers were amplified, and this amplification served to estimate nucleated cell counts. Some clones are missing from TCRdb's copy, which holds only in-frame ones; the method was immunoSEQ multiplex PCR. V, J and clone size derive from that table, while D and trimming were established from the DNA sequence. The sample shows some 140,000 clones, about four fifths of them seen only once.

V is TRBV19 and J is TRBJ1-6; D gene ambiguous. This clonotype was obtained from a woman of 80 years or more with acute or convalescent COVID-19. Specimen: peripheral blood. CDR3 nucleotide sequence: TGTGCCAGTAGTAGGTCCGGTAATTCACCCCTCCACTTT. This codes for CASSRSGNSPLHF. Looking up the rest from reference TRBV19 and TRBJ1-6 gives the full variable domain: DGGITQSPKYLFRKEGQNVTLSCEQNLNHDAMYWYRQDPGQGLRLIYYSQIVNDFQKGDIAEGYSVSREKKESFPLTVTSAQKNPTAFYLCASSRSGNSPLHFGNGTRLTVT.